Listed here are 11 T cell receptor beta chains from one sample, sequenced in a study of CD8 T cells in Susac syndrome. It was with random hexamers that about 0.45 to 1 ug RNA was reverse transcribed. TCRdb redid the calling of the immunoSEQ multiplex PCR reads with MiXCR, one entry per CDR3 protein. The data hold roughly 120,000 distinct CDR3 sequences, with approximately 93% observed a single time. Input material: CD8+ T cells from PBMCs. Receptors originate from a human donor with multiple sclerosis.

V and J are TRBV14 and TRBJ1-5; D unresolved. This CDR3 has 13 residues. Germline loops: CDR1 SGHDN, CDR2 FVKESK. The ends were cut back, 1 base at V and 9 bases at J, with 10 bases in the middle. CDR3 sequence reads: CASSQGRLGPQHF. CDR3 DNA sequence: TGTGCCAGCAGCCAAGGCCGCCTCGGGCCCCAGCATTTT.

The genes are TRBV4-1 and TRBJ2-5; TRBD1 aligns across 9 bases. The germline V gene has CDR1 MGHRA and CDR2 YSYEKL. The CDR3 is 17 amino acids. The V segment lost 4 bases and the J segment 5 bases; nucleotides outside the gene matches: 14. Here the CDR3 reads CASSLLNPGTGMETQYF. The CDR3 DNA reads TGCGCCAGCAGCCTTCTCAACCCCGGGACAGGGATGGAGACCCAGTACTTC.

The J gene is TRBJ2-7, the V gene TRBV5-4, with TRBD1 matching over 7 bases. This CDR3 region has 14 residues. Germline V CDR1 and CDR2: SGHNT, YYREEE (reference sequence). The ends lost 4 bases at V and 6 bases at J; junction bases unmatched: 10. DNA of the CDR3: TGTGCCAGCAGCCGTTTTAGGGGGCATGGCGAGCAGTACGTC. Translation: CASSRFRGHGEQYV.

The genes are TRBV29-1 and TRBJ2-4, with D maybe TRBD1 (5 bases). V shed 7 bases and J shed 5 bases, with 12 bases lying between them. Germline V gives CDR1 SQVTM, CDR2 ANQGSEA. The CDR3 loop spans 12 amino acids. CDR3 coding DNA: TGCAGCGGGTCAGGGTACGAAAACATTCAGTACTTC. Translation: CSGSGYENIQYF.

V usage is TRBV4-1 and J usage is TRBJ2-7, with D unresolved. CDR3 length: 13 residues. Trimming removed 1 base at V and 3 bases at J, with 7 bases between. Germline V gene data show CDR1 as MGHRA and CDR2 as YSYEKL. Here the CDR3 reads CASSQGHNYEQYF. CDR3 coding DNA: TGCGCCAGCAGCCAAGGCCACAACTACGAGCAGTACTTC.

This chain connects TRBV30 to TRBJ2-2; 11 nucleotides line up with TRBD1. The ends lost 5 bases at V and 6 bases at J; junction bases unmatched: 5. Looked up from germline, CDR1 is GTSNPN and CDR2 is SVGIG (reference sequence). The CDR3 runs to 14 residues. CDR3 protein: CAWEDRGQAGELFF. The CDR3 region has the DNA TGTGCCTGGGAGGACAGGGGGCAGGCCGGGGAGCTGTTTTTT.

The rearrangement joins TRBV4-1 to TRBJ2-7; D is tentatively TRBD1 or TRBD2 (5 bases each). Trimming shortened V by 1 base and J by 0 bases, and 10 bases separated the two germline ends. Germline V gene lookup returns CDR1 MGHRA and CDR2 YSYEKL. The CDR3 has 15 amino acids. CDR3 loop: CASSQGSGTSYEQYF. CDR3 nucleotides: TGCGCCAGCAGCCAAGGGTCGGGGACCTCCTACGAGCAGTACTTC.

The CDR3 loop reads CASSQDDGARTEAFF. Here the CDR3 DNA reads TGTGCCAGCAGCCAAGATGACGGGGCGCGGACTGAAGCTTTCTTT. The chain combines TRBV4-2 with TRBJ1-1, with a possible D match to TRBD1 (5 bases). Germline-derived CDR1 and CDR2 are LGHNA and YNFKEQ. The V gene lost 0 bases and the J gene lost 5 bases, with 13 bases spanning the gap. CDR3 length: 15 residues.

The rearrangement links TRBV7-6 to TRBJ2-2; D remains ambiguous. Trimming left V 0 bases short and J 4 bases short, with 12 bases between. The CDR3 runs 16 residues. Germline V CDR1 and CDR2: SGHVS, FNYEAQ. This chain's CDR3 is CASSLAVLFGTGELFF. CDR3 coding DNA: TGTGCCAGCAGCTTAGCGGTGCTTTTTGGCACCGGGGAGCTGTTTTTT.

The rearrangement joins TRBV6-1 to TRBJ2-1, with 8 bases that match TRBD1. The length of the CDR3 is 17 residues. From germline, CDR1 is MNHNS and CDR2 SASEGT. V was clipped by 7 bases and J by 8 bases; unmatched bases: 19. CDR3 DNA: TGTGCCAGCAAGTACCGGGACAGGCGTAATGTAGGTGATGAGCAGTTCTTC. Translation gives CASKYRDRRNVGDEQFF.

As DNA, the CDR3 is TGCAGTGCTGCCCTAGGGGGAGGGGAAGCTTTCTTT. It specifies CSAALGGGEAFF. V gene TRBV20-1 combines with J gene TRBJ1-1; a weak D match, TRBD1 (6 bases). The germline V gene has CDR1 DFQATT and CDR2 SNEGSKA (reference sequence). The V gene lost 5 bases and the J gene lost 8 bases, with 15 bases spanning the gap. This CDR3 is 12 amino acids long.